Only a few counts were recorded for the clone carrying this T cell receptor beta chain. Its antigen remains unidentified. Germline trimming cut 4 bases from V and 1 base from J; bases unmatched to any gene: 11. The CDR3 has 17 amino acids. CDR1 and CDR2 from the germline V gene are ENHRY and SYGVKD. The record originates from a study of T cell repertoires in ileal Crohn's disease. Study-level information: Biopsies of the neoterminal ileum at postoperative colonoscopy form M6 samples. Study outcomes and limitations: Within the first postoperative year, endoscopy came at median approximately 6.7 months. All patients with clonality above 26.8% had endoscopic recurrence.

Time point here: neoterminal ileum biopsy at postoperative endoscopy, about 6 months after surgery. Clones were sequenced by immunoSEQ multiplex PCR, and TCRdb holds only the in-frame ones, with some missing. The sample includes about 12,000 clones, roughly 80% seen only once; the top ten take approximately 10%. This TCR was recovered from an adult with Crohn's disease. This chain joins TRBV10-3 and TRBJ1-2, with 8 bases fitting TRBD1. Sequenced material: ileal tissue. CDR3: CAISAGQGKINNYGYTF. CDR3 nucleotides: TGTGCCATCAGTGCCGGACAGGGCAAAATCAATAACTATGGCTACACCTTC.